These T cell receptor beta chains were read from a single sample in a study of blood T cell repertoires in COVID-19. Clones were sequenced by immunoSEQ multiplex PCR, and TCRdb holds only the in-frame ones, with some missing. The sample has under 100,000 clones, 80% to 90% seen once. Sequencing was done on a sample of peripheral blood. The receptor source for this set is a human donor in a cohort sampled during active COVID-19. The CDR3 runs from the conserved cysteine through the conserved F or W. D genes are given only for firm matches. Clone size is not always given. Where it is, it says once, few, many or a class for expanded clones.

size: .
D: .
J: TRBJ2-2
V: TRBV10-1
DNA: TGCGCCAGCAGTGCGCGGGACACCGGGGAGCTGTTTTTT
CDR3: CASSARDTGELFF

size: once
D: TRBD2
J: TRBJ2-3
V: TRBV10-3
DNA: TGTGCCATCAGTGACCCGGGACTAGCGGGGCCCCCAGGGCAGTATTTT
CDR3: CAISDPGLAGPPGQYF

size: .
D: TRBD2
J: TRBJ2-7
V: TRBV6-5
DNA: TGTGCCAGCAGCCGACTAGCGGGGGGCGAGCAGTACTTC
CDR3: CASSRLAGGEQYF

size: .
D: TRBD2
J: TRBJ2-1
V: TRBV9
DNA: TGTGCCAGCAGCCCTGGGGGGGGGACTTACAATGAGCAGTTCTTC
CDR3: CASSPGGGTYNEQFF

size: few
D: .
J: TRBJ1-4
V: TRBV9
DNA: TGTGCCAGCAGCGTAGGGTACGGGAATGAAAAACTGTTTTTT
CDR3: CASSVGYGNEKLFF

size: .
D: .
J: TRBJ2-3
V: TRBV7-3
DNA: TGTGCCAGCAGCTTAAAGGGGCCAGGGAACGCGGATACGCAGTATTTT
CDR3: CASSLKGPGNADTQYF

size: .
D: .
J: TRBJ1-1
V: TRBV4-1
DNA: TGCGCCAGCAGCCAAGGGGCGGGTCTAGGCACTGAAGCTTTCTTT
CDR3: CASSQGAGLGTEAFF

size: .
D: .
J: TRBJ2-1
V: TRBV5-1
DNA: TGCGCCAGCAGCTTGCCCGGTACCTACAATGAGCAGTTCTTC
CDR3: CASSLPGTYNEQFF

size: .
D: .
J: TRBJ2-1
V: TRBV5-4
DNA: TGTGCCAGCAGCTTAGGCGGAGACCGATCTTACAATGAGCAGTTCTTC
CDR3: CASSLGGDRSYNEQFF

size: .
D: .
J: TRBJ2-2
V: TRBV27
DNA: TGTGCCAGCTTGCGAGGGTTGAACACCGGGGAGCTGTTTTTT
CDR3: CASLRGLNTGELFF